This TCR beta chain came from a study of hypomethylating agent response in myelodysplastic syndrome (dated by TCRdb to the early 2020s). Turning to the overall study: The hypomethylating agent given was azacitidine in about 70% of the 11 patients and decitabine in 3 of 11 patients. The mutation found most frequently was TET2, which appeared in about 45% of the 11 patients. On average the patients were 72.2 +/- 6.3 years old, and a diploid cytogenetic profile was seen most often. Response was defined as complete response or hematologic improvement, and any patient who met neither criterion was considered a non-responder. Of the myelodysplastic syndrome patients in the cohort, nine or ten were male and 2 were female. Complete response or hematologic improvement was achieved by six patients, and 4 or 5 patients were classified as non-responders. Paper-wide results and their limitations: Age matching of healthy control donors to MDS patients was not performed, and the MDS versus healthy comparison could have been impacted by this lack of age matching. After hypomethylating agent treatment, no significant change in richness, rarefaction diversity or clonality was seen, either across all patients or within response groups. The cohort was small, with only around 10 patients analyzed. A possible recognition of novel MDS antigens by the shared GLIPH2 clusters was not confirmed and needs experimental validation. Responders more often showed novel clonotypes emerging, while non-responders displayed more contracted clonotypes after treatment.

Receptor libraries were prepared by the immunoSEQ multiplex PCR assay. Survey resolution was used, with two replicates of approximately 200 ng each, totaling about 400 ng of DNA per sample. Using multiplex PCR primers aimed at V and J genes, the hsTCRB kit picked up rearranged TCRB sequences in genomic DNA. To amplify the CDR3 region, the first PCR ran for roughly 31 cycles with the QIAGEN Multiplex PCR Kit. A second PCR of 7 to 8 cycles attached sample barcodes and Illumina adapters to each replicate. Quantification of the pooled libraries was done with a QuantStudio 6 and the KAPA library quantification kit. Approximately 15 pM of pooled libraries went onto an Illumina MiSeq for sequencing, using single-end reads of 156 cycles plus an index read of 15 cycles. The authors' analysis ran thus. VDJdb annotation flagged approximately 1.7% of fewer than 200,000 unique clonotypes as previously reported viral-epitope-specific. The immunoSEQ Data Assistant and immunoSEQ Analyzer converted raw reads into normalized, annotated TCRB repertoires. Clonotype analysis used the immunarch R package version 0.6.5 and BioAnalyzer. Before richness was estimated, every repertoire was downsampled to the clone count of the smallest repertoire. Fisher's exact tests classified clonotypes as expanded, contracted or novel, with novel meaning zero frequency before treatment. GLIPH2 clustered significantly changed CDR3 beta sequences using simulation_depth=1000 and kmer_min_depth=3, excluding CDR3s shorter than five residues. TCRdb mirrors the immuneACCESS table, restricted to in-frame sequences. Some clones are absent from its copies; in checked studies, under half trace to an unresolved V gene, and the reason for the others is unknown. That table is the source of V, J and clone size, and D and trimming were worked out from the DNA. The sample yields about 6,600 clones; 80% to 90% were counted once. Under 30% of the sample belongs to the ten largest clones.

A note on this clone: Its binding antigen is unknown. No base qualities exist here, and no much larger clone lies one base off it.

Bulk bone marrow was analyzed without sorting T-cell subsets. TCR beta CDR3 regions were immunosequenced from bone marrow of about a dozen myelodysplastic syndrome patients before and after hypomethylating agent therapy. To track the repertoire longitudinally, every patient provided one baseline bone marrow along with two to three bone marrows taken at different post-treatment timepoints. Genomic DNA was isolated from whole bone marrow, and DNA quality was assessed with TapeStation, NanoDrop OneC and PicoGreen assays. The trim is 1 base for V and 3 bases for J, with a gap of 16 bases between the germline ends. The CDR3 measures 17 amino acids from cysteine to phenylalanine. CDR3 DNA only is kept here, 51 bases in frame from base 1. CDR1 and CDR2, per the germline V gene, are LGHNT and FRNRAP.

This receptor was taken from a human donor with myelodysplastic syndrome. The sequencing used bone marrow, collected before or after starting hypomethylating agent treatment for myelodysplastic syndrome (not recorded which). Rearrangement joined TRBV12-5 to TRBJ2-1, with TRBD2 perhaps the D gene, on 7 matching bases. The CDR3: CASGLAGEGTVYNEQFF. Here is the DNA: TGTGCTAGTGGTTTGGCAGGGGAGGGGACCGTCTACAATGAGCAGTTCTTC.